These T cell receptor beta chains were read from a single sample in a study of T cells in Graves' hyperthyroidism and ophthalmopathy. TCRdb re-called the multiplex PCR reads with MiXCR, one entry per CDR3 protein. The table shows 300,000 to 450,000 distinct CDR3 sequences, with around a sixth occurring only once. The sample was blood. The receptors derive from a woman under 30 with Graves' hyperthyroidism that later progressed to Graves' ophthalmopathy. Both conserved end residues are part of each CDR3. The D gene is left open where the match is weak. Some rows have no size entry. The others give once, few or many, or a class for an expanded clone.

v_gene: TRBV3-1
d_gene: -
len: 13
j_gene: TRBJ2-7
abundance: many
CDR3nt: TGTGCCAGCAGCCAAACTAGCACCTACGAGCAGTACTTC
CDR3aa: CASSQTSTYEQYF

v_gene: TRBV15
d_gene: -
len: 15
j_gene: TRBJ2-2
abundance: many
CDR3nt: TGTGCCACCAGCAGAGACGGGGGCGGGAGCGGGGAGCTGTTTTTT
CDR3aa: CATSRDGGGSGELFF

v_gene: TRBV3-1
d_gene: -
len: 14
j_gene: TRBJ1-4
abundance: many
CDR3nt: TGTGCCAGCAGCCATTTTGCAACTAATGAAAAACTGTTTTTT
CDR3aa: CASSHFATNEKLFF

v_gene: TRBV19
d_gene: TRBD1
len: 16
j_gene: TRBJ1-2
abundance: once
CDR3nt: TGTGCCAGTAGCCAAGGGGCGGGACAGGGGGCGAGAGGCTACACCTTC
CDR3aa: CASSQGAGQGARGYTF

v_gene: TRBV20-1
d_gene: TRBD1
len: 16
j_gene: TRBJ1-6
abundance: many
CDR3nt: TGCAGTGCTAGAACGAGCTGGACAGGGGGCAATTCACCCCTCCACTTT
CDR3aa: CSARTSWTGGNSPLHF

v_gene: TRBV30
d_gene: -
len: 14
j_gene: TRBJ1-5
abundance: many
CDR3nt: TGTGCCTGGAGTGTACCGGGGGGCGGTCAGCCCCAGCATTTT
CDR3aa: CAWSVPGGGQPQHF

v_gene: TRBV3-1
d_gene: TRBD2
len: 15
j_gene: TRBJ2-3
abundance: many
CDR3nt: TGTGCCAGCAGGCCCCGCCTAGCGGGAGGAGATACGCAGTATTTT
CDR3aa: CASRPRLAGGDTQYF

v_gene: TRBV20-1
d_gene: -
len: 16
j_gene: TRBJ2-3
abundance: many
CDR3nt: TGCAGTGTTGCAGCACCTGGGACGGGAATGCGGGATACGCAGTATTTT
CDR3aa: CSVAAPGTGMRDTQYF

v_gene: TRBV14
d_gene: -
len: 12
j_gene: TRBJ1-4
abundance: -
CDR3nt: TGTGCCAGCAGCCGCCGAGGGGAAAAACTGTTTTTT
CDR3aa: CASSRRGEKLFF

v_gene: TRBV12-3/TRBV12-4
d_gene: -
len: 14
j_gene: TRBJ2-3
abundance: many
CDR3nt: TGTGCCAGCAGCTTTGGGGGGCAGACAGATACGCAGTATTTT
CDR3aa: CASSFGGQTDTQYF

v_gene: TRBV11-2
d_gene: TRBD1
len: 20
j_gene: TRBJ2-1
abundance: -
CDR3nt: TGTGCCAGCAGCCAAGGGATTCCGGGACAGGGTATCGGAGGCCGGAATGAGCAGTTCTTC
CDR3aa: CASSQGIPGQGIGGRNEQFF

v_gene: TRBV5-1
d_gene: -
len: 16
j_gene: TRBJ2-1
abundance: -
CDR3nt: TGCGCCAGCAGCTTGGCGCCGGTAAGTTCCTACAATGAGCAGTTCTTC
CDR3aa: CASSLAPVSSYNEQFF

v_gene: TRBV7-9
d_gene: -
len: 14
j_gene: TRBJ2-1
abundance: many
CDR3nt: TGTGCCAGCAGCTTCGAGGGCCCCCACAATGAGCAGTTCTTC
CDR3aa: CASSFEGPHNEQFF

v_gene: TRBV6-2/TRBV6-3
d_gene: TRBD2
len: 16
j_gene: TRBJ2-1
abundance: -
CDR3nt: TGTGCCAGCAGTTACGGGCTAGCGGTCACCTACAATGAGCAGTTCTTC
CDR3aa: CASSYGLAVTYNEQFF

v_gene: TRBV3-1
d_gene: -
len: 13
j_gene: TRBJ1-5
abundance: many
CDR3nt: TGTGCCAGCAGCCAAGCGAATGGGCAGCCCCAGCATTTT
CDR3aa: CASSQANGQPQHF

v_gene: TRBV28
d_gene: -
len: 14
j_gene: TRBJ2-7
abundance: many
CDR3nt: TGTGCCAGCACCTACAGTGAGGGGGCCTACGAGCAGTACTTC
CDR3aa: CASTYSEGAYEQYF

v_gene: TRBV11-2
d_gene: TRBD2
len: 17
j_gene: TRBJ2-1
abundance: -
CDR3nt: TGTGCCAGCAGCTCGCGCCTCCGGACTAGCGGGAGCAATGAGCAGTTCTTC
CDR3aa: CASSSRLRTSGSNEQFF

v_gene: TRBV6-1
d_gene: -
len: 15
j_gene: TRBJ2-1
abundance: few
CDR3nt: TGTGCCAGTGCGCCGTCCTCCATACCCTACAATGAGCAGTTCTTC
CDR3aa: CASAPSSIPYNEQFF

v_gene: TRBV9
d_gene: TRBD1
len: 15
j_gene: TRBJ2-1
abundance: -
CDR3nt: TGTGCCAGCAGCGTAGGACAGGGGGCAGGCAATGAGCAGTTCTTC
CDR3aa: CASSVGQGAGNEQFF

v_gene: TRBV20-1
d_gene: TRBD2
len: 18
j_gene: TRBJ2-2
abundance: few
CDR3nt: TGCAGTGCTAGAGCCCCGGGACTAGCGGGAGTGGGCCCCGGGGAGCTGTTTTTT
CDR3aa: CSARAPGLAGVGPGELFF

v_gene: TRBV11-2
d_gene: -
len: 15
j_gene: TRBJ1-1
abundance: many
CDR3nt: TGTGCCAGCAGACCCGTCCGGGGGATTGACACTGAAGCTTTCTTT
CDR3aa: CASRPVRGIDTEAFF

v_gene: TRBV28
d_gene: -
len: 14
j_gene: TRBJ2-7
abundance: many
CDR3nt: TGTGCCAGCAGCATATCGGACGGAAACTACGAGCAGTACTTC
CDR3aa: CASSISDGNYEQYF

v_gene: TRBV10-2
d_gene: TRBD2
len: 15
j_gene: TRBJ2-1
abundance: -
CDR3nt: TGCGCCAGCAGTGAGGGACTAGCGGGGGACAATGAGCAGTTCTTC
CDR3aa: CASSEGLAGDNEQFF

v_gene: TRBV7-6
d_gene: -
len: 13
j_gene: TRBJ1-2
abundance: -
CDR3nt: TGTGCCAGCAGCTTGGGCGGAGCTGAGGGCTACACCTTC
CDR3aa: CASSLGGAEGYTF

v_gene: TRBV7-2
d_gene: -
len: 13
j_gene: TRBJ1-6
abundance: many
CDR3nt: TGTGCCAGCAGCTTAGCGAGCAATTCACCCCTCCACTTT
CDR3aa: CASSLASNSPLHF

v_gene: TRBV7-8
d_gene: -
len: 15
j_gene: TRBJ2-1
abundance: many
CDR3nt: TGTGCCAGCAGCCACGGGACATTCTCCTACAATGAGCAGTTCTTC
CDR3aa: CASSHGTFSYNEQFF

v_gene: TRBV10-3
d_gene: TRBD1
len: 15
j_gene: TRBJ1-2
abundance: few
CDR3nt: TGTGCCATCAGTGCTCAAATCGGGACAGGGGACGGCTACACCTTC
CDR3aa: CAISAQIGTGDGYTF

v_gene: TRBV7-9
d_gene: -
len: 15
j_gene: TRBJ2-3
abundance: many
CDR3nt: TGTGCCAGCAGCTTAGCGTCAGATTCGCTTGATACGCAGTATTTT
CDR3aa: CASSLASDSLDTQYF

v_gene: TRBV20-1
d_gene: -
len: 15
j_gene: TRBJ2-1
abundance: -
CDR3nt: TGCAGTGCTAGCCTTGGGCTTCTCTCCTACAATGAGCAGTTCTTC
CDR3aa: CSASLGLLSYNEQFF

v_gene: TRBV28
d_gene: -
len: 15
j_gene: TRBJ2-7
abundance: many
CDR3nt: TGTGCCAGCAGCTCCCATAGCGGTACCACCTACGAGCAGTACTTC
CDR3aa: CASSSHSGTTYEQYF

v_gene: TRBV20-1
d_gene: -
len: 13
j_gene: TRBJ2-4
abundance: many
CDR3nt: TGCAGTGCTAGGGCTAGCGTCAAAAACATTCAGTACTTC
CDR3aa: CSARASVKNIQYF

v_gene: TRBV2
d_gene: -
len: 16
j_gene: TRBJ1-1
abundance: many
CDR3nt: TGTGCCAGCAGTGAAGCGGGATGGGGCGCGTACACTGAAGCTTTCTTT
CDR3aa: CASSEAGWGAYTEAFF

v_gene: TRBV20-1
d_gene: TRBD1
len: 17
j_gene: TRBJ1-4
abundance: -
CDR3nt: TGCAGTGCTAGACTTACGCCGGGGGACAGGTCGAATGAAAAACTGTTTTTT
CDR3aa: CSARLTPGDRSNEKLFF

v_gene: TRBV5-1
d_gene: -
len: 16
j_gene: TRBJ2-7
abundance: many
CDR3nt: TGCGCCAGCAGCTTGGAGAAGCAGGGACCCTCTTACGAGCAGTACTTC
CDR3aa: CASSLEKQGPSYEQYF

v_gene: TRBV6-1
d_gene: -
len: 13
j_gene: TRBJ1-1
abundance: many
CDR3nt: TGTGCCAGCAGTTCATCATCGGGCACTGAAGCTTTCTTT
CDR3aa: CASSSSSGTEAFF

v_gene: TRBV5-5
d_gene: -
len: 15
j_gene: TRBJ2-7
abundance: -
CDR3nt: TGTGCCAGCAGCTCCCGACTCCTCAGCTCCTACGAGCAGTACTTC
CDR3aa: CASSSRLLSSYEQYF

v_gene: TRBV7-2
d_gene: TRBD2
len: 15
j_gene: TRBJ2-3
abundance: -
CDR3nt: TGTGCCAGCAGCTTATGGGGGGGACGCACAGATACGCAGTATTTT
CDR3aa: CASSLWGGRTDTQYF

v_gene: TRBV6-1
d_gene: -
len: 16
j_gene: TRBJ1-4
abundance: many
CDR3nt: TGTGCCAGCAGTGACGGGACGGCGAGCGGGGATGAAAAACTGTTTTTT
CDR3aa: CASSDGTASGDEKLFF

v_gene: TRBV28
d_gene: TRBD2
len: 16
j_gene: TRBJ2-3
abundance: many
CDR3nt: TGTGCCAGCAGTCCTCGGACTAGCGGGTTCACAGATACGCAGTATTTT
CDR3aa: CASSPRTSGFTDTQYF

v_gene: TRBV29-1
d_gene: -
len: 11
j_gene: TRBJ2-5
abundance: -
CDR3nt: TGCAGCGTTGAAGTCTATGAGAGTGGGTACTTC
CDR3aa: CSVEVYESGYF

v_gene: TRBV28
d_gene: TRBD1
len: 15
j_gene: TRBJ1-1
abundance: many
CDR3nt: TGTGCCAGTCGGCACGGGACAGGGAGGTTTGCTGAAGCTTTCTTT
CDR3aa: CASRHGTGRFAEAFF

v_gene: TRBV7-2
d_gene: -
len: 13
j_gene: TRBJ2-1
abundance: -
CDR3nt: TGTGCCAGCAGCGCCGGGACACCTAATGAGCAGTTCTTC
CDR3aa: CASSAGTPNEQFF

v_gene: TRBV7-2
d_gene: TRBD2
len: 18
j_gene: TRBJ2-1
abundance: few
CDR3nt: TGTGCCAGCAGCTTACGCTCTGGACTAGCCCAATTCTACAATGAGCAGTTCTTC
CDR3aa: CASSLRSGLAQFYNEQFF

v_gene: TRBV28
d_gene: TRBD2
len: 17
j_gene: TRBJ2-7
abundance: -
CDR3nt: TGTGCCAGCAGTTTCTCCCTCGGCGGGAGTACCCTCTACGAGCAGTACTTC
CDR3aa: CASSFSLGGSTLYEQYF

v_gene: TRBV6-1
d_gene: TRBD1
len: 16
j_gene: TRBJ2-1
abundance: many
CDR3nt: TGTGCCAGCAGCGACATCACAGGGGGCAGGTCCAATGAGCAGTTCTTC
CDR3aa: CASSDITGGRSNEQFF

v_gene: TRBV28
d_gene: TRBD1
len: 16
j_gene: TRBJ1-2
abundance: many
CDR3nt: TGTGCCAGCAGTCTCCTTGGACAGGGTCCCAACTATGGCTACACCTTC
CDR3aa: CASSLLGQGPNYGYTF

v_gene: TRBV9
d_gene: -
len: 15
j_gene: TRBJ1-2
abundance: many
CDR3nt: TGTGCCAGCAGCGTAGAACCCCAAGCATCATATGGCTACACCTTC
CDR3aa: CASSVEPQASYGYTF

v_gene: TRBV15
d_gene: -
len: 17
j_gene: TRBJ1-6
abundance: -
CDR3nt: TGTGCCACCAGCAGATTGAGATTTCCCTCTGGGGGTTCACCCCTCCACTTT
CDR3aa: CATSRLRFPSGGSPLHF

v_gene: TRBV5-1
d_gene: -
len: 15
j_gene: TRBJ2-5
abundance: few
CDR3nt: TGCGCCAGCAGCTTGAGATCCCCCGGCGGGGAGACCCAGTACTTC
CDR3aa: CASSLRSPGGETQYF

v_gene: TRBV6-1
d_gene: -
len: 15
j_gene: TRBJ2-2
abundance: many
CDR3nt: TGTGCCAGCAGTGAAGCTGACGGAGACACCGGGGAGCTGTTTTTT
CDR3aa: CASSEADGDTGELFF

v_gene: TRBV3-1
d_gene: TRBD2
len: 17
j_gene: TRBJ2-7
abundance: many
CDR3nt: TGTGCCAGCAGCCAAGGGGTTCTAGCGGTGAGCTCCTACGAGCAGTACTTC
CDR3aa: CASSQGVLAVSSYEQYF

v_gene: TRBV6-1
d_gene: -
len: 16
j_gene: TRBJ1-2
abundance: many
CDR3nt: TGTGCCAGCAGTGAAGCCATACCGGGACGGCAATATGGCTACACCTTC
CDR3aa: CASSEAIPGRQYGYTF

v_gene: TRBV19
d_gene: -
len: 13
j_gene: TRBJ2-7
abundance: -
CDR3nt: TGTGCCAGTAGTCAAGGCAGCACCTACGAGCAGTACTTC
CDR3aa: CASSQGSTYEQYF

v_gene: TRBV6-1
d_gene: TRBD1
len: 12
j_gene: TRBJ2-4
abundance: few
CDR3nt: TGTGCCACCAGGGACAGGGAGAACATTCAGTACTTC
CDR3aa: CATRDRENIQYF

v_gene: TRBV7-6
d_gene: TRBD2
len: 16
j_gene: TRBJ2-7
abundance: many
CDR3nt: TGTGCCAGCAGCCCCGCTAGCGGGATCGGTATCGAGGAGCAGTACTTC
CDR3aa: CASSPASGIGIEEQYF

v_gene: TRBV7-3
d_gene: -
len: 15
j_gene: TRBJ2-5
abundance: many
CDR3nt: TGTGCCAGCAGCCCCATAGGCTTACGCCCAGAGACCCAGTACTTC
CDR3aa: CASSPIGLRPETQYF

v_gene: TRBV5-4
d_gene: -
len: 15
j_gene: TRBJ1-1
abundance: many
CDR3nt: TGTGCCAGCAGCCCGGGACGGACTTCCGACACTGAAGCTTTCTTT
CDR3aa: CASSPGRTSDTEAFF

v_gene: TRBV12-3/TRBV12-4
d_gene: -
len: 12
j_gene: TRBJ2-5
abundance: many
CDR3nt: TGTGCCAGCAGTCTAGTAGCGGAGACCCAGTACTTC
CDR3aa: CASSLVAETQYF

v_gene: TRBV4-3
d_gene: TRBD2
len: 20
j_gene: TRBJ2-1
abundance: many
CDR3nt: TGCGCCAGCAGCCAAGAGGCCTGGGCTAGCGGGAGGAGGCGCTACAATGAGCAGTTCTTC
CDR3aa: CASSQEAWASGRRRYNEQFF